This T cell receptor beta chain was captured by sequencing in a study of cytomegalovirus exposure and HLA in healthy donors. The study's findings and limits: When analyzed later, the rates of TCR association showed variation by HLA locus, with DRB1 the most and HLA-C the fewest.

The germline gives CDR1 SGHNT, CDR2 YYREEE (reference sequence). The CDR3 is made up of 13 amino acids. Trimming left V 3 bases short and J 5 bases short, with 11 bases between. 60 Vbeta and 13 Jbeta primers were used in PCR. Data came from immunoSEQ multiplex PCR; TCRdb stores just in-frame clones and leaves some out. The sample yields 100,000 to 150,000 clones, just over 70% seen once. Worth noting for this clone: Its specificity is unknown.

The origin of this receptor is a woman aged 60-70 years in good health and CMV-seropositive. This chain connects TRBV5-4 to TRBJ2-5, with a weak D call TRBD1 (6 bases). Sequencing was performed on PBMCs. CDR3 nucleotide sequence: TGTGCCAGCAGCTCTACAGGGTTGGAGACCCAGTACTTC. Protein sequence: CASSSTGLETQYF.